The 3 T cell receptor beta chains presented below share a single source sample, sequenced in a study of blood T cell repertoires in COVID-19 (TCRdb year 2020). The library was obtained by the immunoSEQ multiplex PCR assay. TCRdb mirrors the immuneACCESS table, restricted to in-frame sequences. Some clones are absent from its copies; in checked studies, under half trace to an unresolved V gene, and the reason for the others is unknown. The sample table lists fewer than 300,000 clones, 80% to 95% of them with a count of one. Approximately 2.6% of the sample comes from the top ten. Sequencing was done on a sample of peripheral blood. These receptor sequences come from a person aged 18-35 years with COVID-19, enrolled during active disease.

The gene calls are TRBV5-4 and TRBJ1-1, with 10 bases identical to TRBD1. The germline V gene encodes CDR1 SGHNT and CDR2 YYREEE (reference sequence). After removal of 3 bases from V and 3 bases from J, the junction contained 8 bases not matched to a gene. The CDR3 has 16 residues. CDR3 residues: CASSSGQGRSYTEAFF. The CDR3 DNA reads TGTGCCAGCAGCTCGGGACAGGGGAGGTCCTACACTGAAGCTTTCTTT.

J is TRBJ2-3 and V is TRBV7-6; possible D gene TRBD2, 5 bases. This CDR3 has 15 residues. Germline CDR1 SGHVS, CDR2 FNYEAQ. The V and J ends lost 1 base and 1 base respectively, with 9 bases between them. CDR3 amino acids: CASSLDGSGTDTQYF. The CDR3 DNA reads TGTGCCAGCAGCTTAGACGGTAGCGGCACAGATACGCAGTATTTT.

The chain carries TRBV6-5 and TRBJ1-1; D is perhaps TRBD1 (6 bases). Trimming left V 7 bases short and J 0 bases short, with 9 bases between. CDR1 is MNHEY and CDR2 is SVGAGI in the germline V gene. CDR3 length: 13 residues. CDR3 bases: TGTGCCAGCACTGGACAGATGAACACTGAAGCTTTCTTT. Its protein is CASTGQMNTEAFF.